Described below is a single T cell receptor beta chain sequence and its context. Its antigen is currently unknown. Vbeta (60) and Jbeta (13) primers were used in the PCR. Profiled with immunoSEQ multiplex PCR; TCRdb holds only in-frame clones, not every one. Listed are around 150,000 clones; over 1% falls within the top ten. The entry originates in a study of cytomegalovirus exposure and HLA in healthy donors. Background on the study: Early released data comprised about 90 million unique TCRs from HLA-typed donors.

Study-wide results and caveats: For TCR beta chains, V- and J-gene trimming was later linked to a missense DCLRE1C variant. With high specificity and sensitivity, the classifier reportedly diagnosed cytomegalovirus status. Listed as cytomegalovirus-associated were roughly 180 TCR beta chains.

Trimming removed 6 bases from V and 5 bases from J; junction bases left unmatched: 8. Germline V gene data show CDR1 as ENHRY and CDR2 as SYGVKD. The CDR3 has 15 amino acids. This chain uses TRBV10-3 with TRBJ2-5; 11 nucleotides agree with TRBD2. The TCR comes from a woman aged 60 to 75 in good health and CMV-seronegative. Sequenced input: PBMCs. CDR3 sequence reads: CAIRASGGQSETQYF. In DNA, the CDR3 is TGTGCCATCAGGGCTAGCGGGGGGCAGTCGGAGACCCAGTACTTC.